The 17 T cell receptor beta chains listed next were all sequenced from one sample in a study of glioma-infiltrating T cells. Amplification of TCR alpha and beta CDR3 regions from RNA used iRepertoire nested multiplex PCR. TCRdb reprocessed the multiplex PCR reads via MiXCR and lists one record per CDR3 protein. Of some 180,000 distinct CDR3 sequences listed, over 25% are singletons. The source material was glioma tissue, nonneoplastic brain tissue, or PBMCs (not recorded which). These receptors came from a human donor with low-grade glioma or glioblastoma, undergoing nonglioma brain surgery, or in good health (not recorded which).

As to this clonotype: This may be a read error, as it is one base from a much larger clone. The rearrangement uses TRBV2 and TRBJ2-7; D not resolved. The CDR3 is 11 residues long. V lost 2 bases and J 6 bases, leaving 5 bases between the germline ends. Germline-derived CDR1 and CDR2 are SNHLY and FYNNEI. In nucleotides, the CDR3 is TGTGCCAGCAGTGAAATTTGCGAGCAGTACTTC. Protein: CASSEICEQYF.

This clonotype was seen many times. V and J are TRBV28 and TRBJ2-3; weak D call: TRBD2 (6 bases). The germline V gene encodes CDR1 MDHEN and CDR2 SYDVKM. This CDR3 has 15 amino acids. Trimming pared 6 bases from V and 2 bases from J, leaving 15 bases between. The CDR3 DNA is TGTGCCAGCAGCCTCCGGGACTGGGTCACAGATACGCAGTATTTT. Translated: CASSLRDWVTDTQYF. Full variable domain (missing parts from reference TRBV28 and TRBJ2-3): DVKVTQSSRYLVKRTGEKVFLECVQDMDHENMFWYRQDPGLGLRLIYFSYDVKMKEKGDIPEGYSVSREKKERFSLILESASTNQTSMYLCASSLRDWVTDTQYFGPGTRLTVL.

This clonotype was picked up many times. V is TRBV10-3 and J is TRBJ1-5; possibly TRBD1 for D (6 bases). V gave up 2 bases and J gave up 0 bases, with 11 bases separating them. Looked up from germline, CDR1 is ENHRY and CDR2 is SYGVKD. This CDR3 comprises 16 residues. The CDR3: CAISERQADSNQPQHF. The CDR3 bases are TGTGCCATCAGTGAGCGACAGGCGGATAGCAATCAGCCCCAGCATTTT.

This clonotype was seen only once. This may come from a read error, since a much larger clone is one base off. The chain has TRBV3-1 and TRBJ1-1; D is ambiguous. Germline CDR1 LGHDT, CDR2 YNNKEL (reference sequence). The CDR3 runs 15 residues. CDR3 coding DNA: TGCGCCAGCAGCCAAGAGTTCGGGGTTCAGACTGGAGCTTTCTTT. This sequence encodes CASSQEFGVQTGAFF.

Ten or more counts support this clonotype. V usage is TRBV6-1 and J usage is TRBJ2-7; TRBD2 agrees at 12 bases. This CDR3 region has 20 residues. Unmatched junction bases numbered 19, after V lost 5 bases and J lost 2 bases. Germline assignment: CDR1 MNHNS and CDR2 SASEGT. The CDR3 is CASSSGTSGPRPDPTYEQYF. The CDR3 nucleotides are TGTGCCAGCAGTAGTGGGACTAGCGGGCCCCGACCTGATCCGACCTACGAGCAGTACTTC.

The V call is TRBV6-2 or TRBV6-3, the J call TRBJ2-7; D unresolved. Germline values: CDR1 MNHEY, CDR2 SVGEGT. V shed 2 bases and J shed 4 bases, with 18 bases lying between them. There are 16 residues in the CDR3. The CDR3 protein is CASSYGNRVLPYEQYF. The DNA of the CDR3 is TGTGCCAGCAGTTACGGAAACAGAGTCCTCCCATACGAGCAGTACTTC.

Many counts were recorded for this clonotype. The rearrangement joins TRBV12-3 or TRBV12-4 to TRBJ2-3, with TRBD2 identical over 7 bases. The ends lost 3 bases at V and 0 bases at J; junction bases unmatched: 3. The CDR3 consists of 15 residues. The DNA for the CDR3 is TGTGCCAGCAGTTTTCCTAGCGGTAGCACAGATACGCAGTATTTT. It yields the protein CASSFPSGSTDTQYF.

In its sample, this clonotype was seen many times. The chain couples TRBV7-9 to TRBJ2-5; maybe TRBD1 (5 bases). The V end lost 4 bases, the J end lost 5 bases, and 14 bases lay between the germline ends. Germline assignment: CDR1 SEHNR and CDR2 FQNEAQ (reference sequence). The CDR3 is made up of 14 amino acids. The CDR3 sequence: CASSWLQDGETQYF. The CDR3 DNA follows: TGTGCCAGCAGCTGGTTACAGGATGGGGAGACCCAGTACTTC.

This chain's CDR3 is CSVVGTGGIGTDTQYF. CDR3 bases: TGCAGCGTTGTTGGGACAGGGGGCATAGGGACAGATACGCAGTATTTT. The chain employs TRBV29-1 and TRBJ2-3, with 12 bases identical to TRBD1. V shed 4 bases, J shed 3 bases, and the junction held 8 bases outside the gene matches. This CDR3 has 16 amino acids. The germline gives CDR1 SQVTM, CDR2 ANQGSEA.

Regarding this clonotype: One end of the junction is discordant with germline, which a read error may explain. The genes are TRBV6-1 and TRBJ1-1; D unresolved. Germline CDR1 is MNHNS and CDR2 is SASEGT. There are 16 residues in the CDR3. Written as DNA, the CDR3 is TGTGCCAGCAGTTCTCCCTCGAGGATGGTGAACACTCAAGCTTTCTTT. Its protein product is CASSSPSRMVNTQAFF.

This clonotype has a single count. The CDR3 loop reads CASSEFDRENTEAFF. CDR3 sequence (DNA): TGTGCCAGCAGTGAATTTGACAGGGAGAACACTGAAGCTTTCTTT. The V gene is TRBV25-1, the J gene TRBJ1-1, with 7 bases fitting TRBD1. This CDR3 spans 15 amino acids. The junction had 3 bases not matched to a gene; V was cut back by 1 base and J by 1 base. The germline V gene encodes CDR1 MGHDK and CDR2 SYGVNS.

This clonotype was seen at least ten times. This sequence joins TRBV15 and TRBJ2-3; D perhaps matches TRBD1 (5 bases). The CDR3 is 15 amino acids. Germline CDR1 LNHNV, CDR2 YYDKDF (reference sequence). The germline V and J ends were trimmed by 0 bases and 3 bases, with 10 bases remaining between them. CDR3: CATSRELRATDTQYF. The CDR3 nucleotides read TGTGCCACCAGCAGAGAGCTCAGGGCGACAGATACGCAGTATTTT.

Concerning this clonotype: This could be a read error, since a much larger clone is one nucleotide away. The chain couples TRBV7-7 to TRBJ1-1; D gene uncertain. The CDR3 covers 19 residues. Trimming left V 5 bases short and J 3 bases short, with 28 bases between. Germline V gene data show CDR1 as SSHAT and CDR2 as FNYEAQ (reference sequence). The CDR3 here is CASSHTTGLPWKRDTEAFF. In nucleotides, the CDR3 is TGTGCCAGCAGCCATACCACTGGACTGCCGTGGAAACGGGACACTGAAGCTTTCTTT.

This clonotype was observed many times. This sequence joins TRBV28 and TRBJ1-1; unclear D gene. The CDR3 is made up of 14 amino acids. Trimming stripped 0 bases from V and 3 bases from J, with 8 bases between. Germline CDR1 MDHEN, CDR2 SYDVKM. CDR3 amino acids: CASSLWAQDTEAFF. In nucleotides, the CDR3 is TGTGCCAGCAGTTTATGGGCCCAGGACACTGAAGCTTTCTTT.

The chain recombines TRBV24-1 with TRBJ2-6; unclear D gene. The germline CDR1 and CDR2 sequences are KGHDR and SFDVKD. CDR3 length equals 14 residues. V lost 1 base and J 0 bases, leaving 0 bases between the germline ends. DNA for the CDR3: TGTGCCACCAGTGATTTCTCTGGGGCCAACGTCCTGACTTTC. This sequence encodes CATSDFSGANVLTF.

Concerning this clonotype: Given a much more abundant clone one base away, this may be a read error. The CDR3 loop reads CASSLGMNYGYTF. As DNA, the CDR3 is TGTGCCAGCAGCTTGGGGATGAACTATGGCTACACCTTC. V and J are TRBV7-9 and TRBJ1-2; D remains ambiguous. This CDR3 is built from 13 residues. V was cut by 3 bases and J by 2 bases, with 7 bases left in between. CDR1 and CDR2 from the germline V gene are SEHNR and FQNEAQ (reference sequence).

This rearrangement joins TRBV12-2 to TRBJ1-2; no check of the table's D call, TRBD1, against the DNA was made. TRBV12-2 is noted as a pseudogene. CDR3 size: 12 residues. In DNA, the CDR3 is TGTGCAAGTCGACCTCAGGGGGACGGCTACACCTTC. As protein: CASRPQGDGYTF.